The 12 T cell receptor beta chains presented below share a single source sample, sequenced in a study of response to subunit inactivated influenza vaccine. TCRdb ran MiXCR on the RT-PCR reads and lists one entry per CDR3 protein. The sample carries 200,000 to 250,000 distinct CDR3 sequences, 12% recorded once. Specimen: non-naive T cells sorted from PBMCs, collected roughly 15 days before vaccination. The receptors stem from a man over 45 who received an inactivated influenza vaccine.

V gene TRBV5-1 combines with J gene TRBJ1-2, with D maybe TRBD1 (5 bases). V lost 3 bases to trimming and J lost 2 bases, with 14 bases between them. The germline V gene has CDR1 SGHRS and CDR2 YFSETQ. This CDR3 has 15 residues. CDR3 nucleotides: TGCGCCAGCAGCTCCCGACAAGGGGCGAACTATGGCTACACCTTC. Its protein is CASSSRQGANYGYTF.

The chain links TRBV12-3 or TRBV12-4 to TRBJ2-1, with TRBD1 matching 7 bases. The J segment lost 6 bases and the V segment lost 6 bases, leaving 11 bases of the junction unmatched. CDR3 length: 15 amino acids. The DNA of the CDR3 is TGTGCCAGCAGCCTATATGGGACAGATATCAATGAGCAGTTCTTC. Protein product: CASSLYGTDINEQFF.

The DNA for the CDR3 is TGTGCCAGCAGTGCCAGACAGGGCTCCGGGGAGCTGTTTTTT. Amino acid sequence: CASSARQGSGELFF. V gene TRBV6-1 combines with J gene TRBJ2-2; 7 bases map to TRBD1. CDR1 is MNHNS, CDR2 SASEGT, per germline. The junction had 5 bases not matched to a gene; V was cut back by 4 bases and J by 6 bases. The CDR3 consists of 14 residues.

In its sample, this clonotype was seen a few times. The CDR3 bases are TGCAGTGCTAGGGGGGCCGCCGGACCTAGCACAGATACGCAGTATTTT. This codes for CSARGAAGPSTDTQYF. The chain combines TRBV20-1 with TRBJ2-3; a weak D match, TRBD1 (6 bases). This CDR3 comprises 16 residues. V shed 3 bases and J shed 0 bases, with 16 bases lying between them. Germline V gives CDR1 DFQATT, CDR2 SNEGSKA (reference sequence).

Here the CDR3 reads CSVEASGSPGGYTF. Here the CDR3 DNA reads TGCAGCGTTGAGGCAAGCGGATCCCCAGGGGGCTACACCTTC. This sequence joins TRBV29-1 and TRBJ1-2; D might be TRBD1 (5 bases). Germline values: CDR1 SQVTM, CDR2 ANQGSEA. Trimming took 3 bases from V and 8 from J, leaving 19 bases between them. The CDR3 loop spans 14 amino acids.

The CDR3 DNA follows: TGTGCCACCAGATTAAGGACAGGGGGCCGGAATGAGCAGTTCTTC. Translating gives CATRLRTGGRNEQFF. The chain is built from TRBV15 and TRBJ2-1; 11 bases align to TRBD1. Germline values: CDR1 LNHNV, CDR2 YYDKDF (reference sequence). The CDR3 length is 15 residues. The trim removed 6 bases at V and 7 bases at J, leaving 8 bases unmatched.

This clonotype was seen at least ten times. V usage is TRBV5-1 and J usage is TRBJ2-5; D perhaps matches TRBD2 (6 bases). Germline values: CDR1 SGHRS, CDR2 YFSETQ. The V gene lost 4 bases and the J gene lost 1 base, with 11 bases spanning the gap. The CDR3 contains 14 residues. CDR3 residues: CASSMAGSQETQYF. CDR3 nucleotide sequence: TGCGCCAGCAGCATGGCGGGAAGCCAAGAGACCCAGTACTTC.

This clonotype was recorded many times. The V gene is TRBV6-1, the J gene TRBJ2-4, with D hard to call. CDR1 is MNHNS, CDR2 SASEGT, per germline. The ends were cut back, 6 bases at V and 0 bases at J, with 9 bases in the middle. The CDR3 runs 14 residues. The CDR3 region has the DNA TGTGCCAGCAGCCCCCGACGAGCCAAAAACATTCAGTACTTC. It encodes CASSPRRAKNIQYF.

The chain uses TRBV6-2 or TRBV6-3 and TRBJ2-1; TRBD2 aligns across 9 bases. CDR3 length equals 15 residues. CDR1 and CDR2 (germline): MNHEY, SVGEGT. With 5 bases clipped from V and 3 bases from J, the junction kept 5 bases outside the gene matches. CDR3 DNA sequence: TGTGCCAGCAGTGCGGGAGGGCCGATCTACAATGAGCAGTTCTTC. Its protein is CASSAGGPIYNEQFF.

The chain joins TRBV7-2 to TRBJ1-5; D is uncertain. Per germline, CDR1 SGHTA and CDR2 FQGNSA. Trimming took 8 bases from V and 4 from J, leaving 12 bases between them. The CDR3 consists of 13 residues. CDR3 in DNA: TGTGCCAGCGCCACAGAGGCTAATCAGCCCCAGCATTTT. Its protein product is CASATEANQPQHF.

A few counts support this clonotype. This chain connects TRBV20-1 to TRBJ1-4; unclear D gene. The ends were cut back, 1 base at V and 0 bases at J, with 9 bases in the middle. From germline, CDR1 is DFQATT and CDR2 SNEGSKA (reference sequence). This CDR3 contains 15 residues. The DNA of the CDR3 is TGCAGTGCTAGAGGGGGAGTTACAACTAATGAAAAACTGTTTTTT. It specifies CSARGGVTTNEKLFF.

Ten or more counts support this clonotype. This chain joins TRBV5-1 and TRBJ2-7; D not certain. Germline CDR1 is SGHRS and CDR2 is YFSETQ. V lost 0 bases to trimming and J lost 3 bases, with 10 bases between them. This CDR3 has 14 residues. CDR3 residues: CASSLVDPRYEQYF. The CDR3, as DNA: TGCGCCAGCAGCTTGGTAGACCCTCGCTACGAGCAGTACTTC.